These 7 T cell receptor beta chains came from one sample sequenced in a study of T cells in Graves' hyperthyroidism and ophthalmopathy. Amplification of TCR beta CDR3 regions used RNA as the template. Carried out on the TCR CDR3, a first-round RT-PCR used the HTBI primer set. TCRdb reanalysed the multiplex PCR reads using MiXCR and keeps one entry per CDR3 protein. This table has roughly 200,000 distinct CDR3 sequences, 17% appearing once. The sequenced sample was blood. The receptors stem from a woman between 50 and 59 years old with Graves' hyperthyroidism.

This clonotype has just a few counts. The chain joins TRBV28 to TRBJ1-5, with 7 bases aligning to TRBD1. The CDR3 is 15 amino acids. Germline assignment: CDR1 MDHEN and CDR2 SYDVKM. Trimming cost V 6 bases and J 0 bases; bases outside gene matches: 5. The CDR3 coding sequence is TGTGCCAGCAGGACCCCAGGGGGTAGCAATCAGCCCCAGCATTTT. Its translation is CASRTPGGSNQPQHF.

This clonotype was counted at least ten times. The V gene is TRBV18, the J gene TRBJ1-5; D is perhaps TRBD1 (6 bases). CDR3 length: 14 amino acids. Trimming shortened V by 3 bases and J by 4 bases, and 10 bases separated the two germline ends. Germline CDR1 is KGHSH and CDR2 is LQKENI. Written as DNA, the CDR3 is TGTGCCAGCTCACCCGCACAGGGAAATCAGCCCCAGCATTTT. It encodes CASSPAQGNQPQHF.

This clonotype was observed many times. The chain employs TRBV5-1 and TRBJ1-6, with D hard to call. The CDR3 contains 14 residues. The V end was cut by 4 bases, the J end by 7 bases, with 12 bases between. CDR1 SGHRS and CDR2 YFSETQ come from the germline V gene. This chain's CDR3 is CASSPRTDNSPLHF. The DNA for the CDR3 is TGCGCCAGCAGCCCACGGACGGACAATTCACCCCTCCACTTT.

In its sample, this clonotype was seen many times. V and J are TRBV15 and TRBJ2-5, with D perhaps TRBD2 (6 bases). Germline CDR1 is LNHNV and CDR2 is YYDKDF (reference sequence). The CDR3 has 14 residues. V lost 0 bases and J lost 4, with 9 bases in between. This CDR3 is CATSRDTGGETQYF. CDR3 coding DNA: TGTGCCACCAGCAGAGACACCGGGGGAGAGACCCAGTACTTC. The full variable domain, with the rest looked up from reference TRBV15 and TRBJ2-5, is DAMVIQNPRYQVTQFGKPVTLSCSQTLNHNVMYWYQQKSSQAPKLLFHYYDKDFNNEADTPDNFQSRRPNTSFCFLDIRSPGLGDTAMYLCATSRDTGGETQYFGPGTRLLVL.

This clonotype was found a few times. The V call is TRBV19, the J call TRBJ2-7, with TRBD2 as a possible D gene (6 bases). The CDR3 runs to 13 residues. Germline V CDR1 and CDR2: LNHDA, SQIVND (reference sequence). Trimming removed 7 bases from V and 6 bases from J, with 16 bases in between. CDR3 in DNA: TGTGCCAGTACACAGGATCCCGGGGGCGAGCAGTACTTC. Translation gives CASTQDPGGEQYF. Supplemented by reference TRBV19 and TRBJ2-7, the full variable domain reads DGGITQSPKYLFRKEGQNVTLSCEQNLNHDAMYWYRQDPGQGLRLIYYSQIVNDFQKGDIAEGYSVSREKKESFPLTVTSAQKNPTAFYLCASTQDPGGEQYFGPGTRLTVT.

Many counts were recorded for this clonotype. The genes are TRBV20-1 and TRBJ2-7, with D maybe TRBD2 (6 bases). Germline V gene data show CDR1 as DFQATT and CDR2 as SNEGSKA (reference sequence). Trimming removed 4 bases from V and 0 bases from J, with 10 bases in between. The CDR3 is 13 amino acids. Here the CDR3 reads CSATEGPSYEQYF. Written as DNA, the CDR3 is TGCAGTGCTACGGAGGGCCCCTCCTACGAGCAGTACTTC.

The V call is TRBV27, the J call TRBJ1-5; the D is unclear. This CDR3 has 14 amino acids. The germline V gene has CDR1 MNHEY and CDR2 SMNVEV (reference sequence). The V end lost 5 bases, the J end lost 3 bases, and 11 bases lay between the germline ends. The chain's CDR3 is CASSPNLFNQPQHF. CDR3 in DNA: TGTGCCAGCAGTCCCAACCTATTCAATCAGCCCCAGCATTTT.